These 32 T cell receptor beta chains originate from one sample sequenced in a study of T cells expressing NK-cell markers. Each CDR3 protein gets one entry in TCRdb, which reprocessed the 5' RACE reads and gives no DNA. Recorded for this sample: over 150,000 distinct CDR3 sequences. The sequencing sample was made of blood T cells: a sorted CD56 or NKG2C T cell subset, CD4+ or CD8+ T cells, or bulk PBMC T cells (not recorded which). These TCRs come from a man aged 18 to 69 in good health.

The genes are TRBV7-8 and TRBJ2-5; TCRdb picks TRBD1, but there is no DNA to check that call. This CDR3 has 16 residues. The germline V gene has CDR1 SGHVS and CDR2 FQNEAQ. The CDR3 sequence: CASSPPGQGIQETQYF.

This chain links TRBV11-2 with TRBJ2-5. Germline CDR1 SGHAT, CDR2 FQNNGV. There are 15 residues in the CDR3. The CDR3 spells CASSLSGVGQETQYF.

The V call is TRBV6-1, the J call TRBJ1-5. CDR1 is MNHNS, CDR2 SASEGT, per germline. The CDR3 covers 13 residues. The CDR3 here is CASSEWRFQPQHF.

V gene TRBV2 combines with J gene TRBJ1-6; TCRdb's D call of TRBD1 is untestable without DNA. This CDR3 contains 16 residues. CDR1 SNHLY and CDR2 FYNNEI come from the germline V gene. This CDR3 is CASSNTGWSYNSPLHF.

The V call is TRBV12-3 or TRBV12-4, the J call TRBJ1-1. The CDR3 has 12 amino acids. The CDR3 spells CATKGLNTEAFF.

V is TRBV4-1 and J is TRBJ1-1. CDR1 and CDR2 from the germline V gene are MGHRA and YSYEKL. This CDR3 contains 14 residues. This CDR3 reads CASSLIRGNTEAFF.

V and J are TRBV20-1 and TRBJ2-5; TCRdb's D call, TRBD2, is unchecked because there is no DNA. CDR1 is DFQATT and CDR2 is SNEGSKA in the germline V gene (reference sequence). The CDR3 totals 14 residues. This CDR3 is CSARGTSGGETQYF.

Here the CDR3 reads CASSSTDFTELFF. This rearrangement joins TRBV5-6 to TRBJ2-2; there is no DNA to check the TCRdb D call of TRBD1. The CDR3 runs to 13 residues. Germline lookup yields CDR1 SGHDT and CDR2 YYEEEE.

The rearrangement joins TRBV27 to TRBJ2-3. The V gene's germline CDR1 is MNHEY and CDR2 SMNVEV (reference sequence). The CDR3 spans 15 residues. The CDR3 sequence: CASSPRIGGTDTQYF.

This chain joins TRBV15 and TRBJ2-3; without DNA, the TCRdb call of TRBD2 cannot be checked. Germline V gives CDR1 LNHNV, CDR2 YYDKDF (reference sequence). The CDR3 is 15 amino acids. The CDR3 reads CATSASGVSTDTQYF.

The chain carries TRBV9 and TRBJ1-5. This CDR3 region has 16 residues. CDR1 and CDR2 from the germline V gene are SGDLS and YYNGEE. The CDR3 sequence is CASSVGSSTFNQPQHF.

The chain is built from TRBV12-5 and TRBJ2-7; TCRdb indicates TRBD2, and absent DNA this call remains unverified. Germline assignment: CDR1 LGHNT and CDR2 FRNRAP. CDR3 length: 13 amino acids. Here the CDR3 reads CASAGTASYEQYF.

This rearrangement joins TRBV6-1 to TRBJ1-1. The CDR3 sequence is 14 residues long. Germline loops: CDR1 MNHNS, CDR2 SASEGT. CDR3 sequence: CASSEVLVSTEAFF.

The chain recombines TRBV20-1 with TRBJ1-6; the D call from TCRdb, TRBD1, cannot be confirmed without DNA. The CDR3 contains 14 residues. Per germline, CDR1 DFQATT and CDR2 SNEGSKA (reference sequence). The CDR3: CSAREITSGTPLHF.

This chain connects TRBV29-1 to TRBJ2-2; TCRdb's assignment of TRBD1 cannot be checked, as there is no DNA. Germline lookup yields CDR1 SQVTM and CDR2 ANQGSEA. There are 16 residues in the CDR3. This CDR3 reads CSVVLGTGLNTGELFF.

The chain uses TRBV6-1 and TRBJ2-2; TCRdb selects TRBD1, and the lack of DNA leaves this call unchecked. CDR1 and CDR2 from the germline V gene are MNHNS and SASEGT. This CDR3 region has 15 residues. The CDR3 sequence is CASSEAQGGTGELFF.

Here the CDR3 reads CASTAGGPDTQYF. The chain has TRBV11-2 and TRBJ2-3; lacking DNA, the TRBD2 call made by TCRdb goes unchecked. The CDR3 has 13 residues. The germline CDR1 and CDR2 sequences are SGHAT and FQNNGV. Based on the CDR3 plus reference TRBV11-2 and TRBJ2-3, the full variable domain is EAGVAQSPRYKIIEKRQSVAFWCNPISGHATLYWYQQILGQGPKLLIQFQNNGVVDDSQLPKDRFSAERLKGVDSTLKIQPAKLEDSAVYLCASTAGGPDTQYFGPGTRLTVL.

The chain combines TRBV28 with TRBJ1-1; the D call from TCRdb, TRBD1, cannot be confirmed without DNA. This CDR3 spans 15 amino acids. The germline CDR1 and CDR2 sequences are MDHEN and SYDVKM. Here the CDR3 reads CASSFSGTGTTEAFF.

The chain carries TRBV5-6 and TRBJ1-5. The CDR3 is 13 amino acids. Germline CDR1 reads SGHDT; CDR2 reads YYEEEE. CDR3: CASSSLENQPQHF.

V gene TRBV12-3 or TRBV12-4 combines with J gene TRBJ1-1. This CDR3 has 13 amino acids. The chain's CDR3 is CASSEYMNTEAFF.

V is TRBV28 and J is TRBJ2-2; lacking DNA, the TRBD2 call made by TCRdb goes unchecked. The germline CDR1 and CDR2 sequences are MDHEN and SYDVKM. This CDR3 has 17 residues. The CDR3 loop reads CALSPEERGENTGELFF. Supplemented by reference TRBV28 and TRBJ2-2, the full variable domain reads DVKVTQSSRYLVKRTGEKVFLECVQDMDHENMFWYRQDPGLGLRLIYFSYDVKMKEKGDIPEGYSVSREKKERFSLILESASTNQTSMYLCALSPEERGENTGELFFGEGSRLTVL.

This rearrangement joins TRBV12-3 or TRBV12-4 to TRBJ2-3; TCRdb calls TRBD2, which cannot be checked without DNA. There are 13 residues in the CDR3. The CDR3 protein is CASSMTSPGEQYF.

The rearrangement joins TRBV5-1 to TRBJ2-2; the TCRdb D gene call, TRBD1, has no DNA to confirm it. There are 15 residues in the CDR3. Germline V gene data show CDR1 as SGHRS and CDR2 as YFSETQ. CDR3 protein: CASSLSGWNTGELFF.

The chain is built from TRBV7-8 and TRBJ2-5; TCRdb selects TRBD1, and the lack of DNA leaves this call unchecked. CDR3 length equals 14 residues. Per germline, CDR1 SGHVS and CDR2 FQNEAQ. CDR3: CASSSGVQLETQYF.

V is TRBV5-1 and J is TRBJ1-1. The germline gives CDR1 SGHRS, CDR2 YFSETQ. The CDR3 spans 13 residues. The CDR3 reads CASRPWPGTEAFF.

J is TRBJ2-1 and V is TRBV5-4; TCRdb names TRBD2, which stays unverified in the absence of DNA. Germline V gives CDR1 SGHNT, CDR2 YYREEE (reference sequence). This CDR3 has 17 residues. The CDR3 sequence is CASSFGLAGGYLNEQFF.

The chain carries TRBV25-1 and TRBJ2-5. The CDR3 totals 14 residues. Germline V gives CDR1 MGHDK, CDR2 SYGVNS. This chain's CDR3 is CASSELSQQETQYF.

This chain links TRBV9 with TRBJ1-2; TCRdb's D call of TRBD1 is untestable without DNA. The CDR3 has 13 residues. CDR1 SGDLS and CDR2 YYNGEE come from the germline V gene. This chain's CDR3 is CASRSDSQYGYTF. The full variable domain, rest sourced from reference TRBV9 and TRBJ1-2, is DSGVTQTPKHLITATGQRVTLRCSPRSGDLSVYWYQQSLDQGLQFLIQYYNGEERAKGNILERFSAQQFPDLHSELNLSSLELGDSALYFCASRSDSQYGYTFGSGTRLTVV.

This chain joins TRBV5-4 and TRBJ2-6; there is no DNA to check the TCRdb D call of TRBD1. This CDR3 region has 17 residues. The germline V gene encodes CDR1 SGHNT and CDR2 YYREEE (reference sequence). CDR3 amino acids: CASNPGTDWSGANVLTF. The variable domain in full, completed from reference TRBV5-4 and TRBJ2-6, reads ETGVTQSPTHLIKTRGQQVTLRCSSQSGHNTVSWYQQALGQGPQFIFQYYREEENGRGNFPPRFSGLQFPNYSSELNVNALELDDSALYLCASNPGTDWSGANVLTFGAGSRLTVL.

The chain recombines TRBV3-1 with TRBJ2-5; TCRdb picks TRBD2, but there is no DNA to check that call. CDR1 and CDR2 (germline): LGHDT, YNNKEL (reference sequence). CDR3 length: 16 residues. CDR3 sequence reads: CASSNGLAGGSETQYF.

The chain links TRBV11-2 to TRBJ2-3; the TCRdb D gene call, TRBD2, has no DNA to confirm it. Germline-derived CDR1 and CDR2 are SGHAT and FQNNGV. The length of the CDR3 is 18 residues. The CDR3: CASSLDWLAGEGTDTQYF. The entire variable domain, with the rest obtained from reference TRBV11-2 and TRBJ2-3, is as follows: EAGVAQSPRYKIIEKRQSVAFWCNPISGHATLYWYQQILGQGPKLLIQFQNNGVVDDSQLPKDRFSAERLKGVDSTLKIQPAKLEDSAVYLCASSLDWLAGEGTDTQYFGPGTRLTVL.

The rearrangement uses TRBV7-7 and TRBJ1-5; TCRdb selects TRBD1, and the lack of DNA leaves this call unchecked. Germline V gives CDR1 SSHAT, CDR2 FNYEAQ (reference sequence). CDR3 length: 15 residues. The CDR3 sequence: CASSPILSGNQPQHF.